This T cell receptor (beta chain) was observed in a study of CD8+CD57+ T cells in acquired aplastic anemia. CDR3 and TCR beta VDJ profiling relied on genomic DNA as the template. TCRdb itself ran the reads through MiXCR, one entry per CDR3 protein. The sample has approximately 270,000 distinct CDR3 sequences; 50% to 70% are singletons. There are a few counts of this clonotype. The specimen sequenced was sorted CD4+, CD8+, or CD8+CD57+ T cells (not recorded which) from PBMCs. This TCR came from a human donor with severe aplastic anemia or a healthy control (not recorded which).

DNA of the CDR3: TGCGCCAGCAGCTACAAGACAGGGGGGAGCACAGATACGCAGTATTTT. This sequence encodes CASSYKTGGSTDTQYF. The chain has TRBV5-1 and TRBJ2-3; 9 positions agree with TRBD1. Germline assignment: CDR1 SGHRS and CDR2 YFSETQ. This CDR3 spans 16 amino acids. V was pared by 3 bases and J by 0 bases, with 5 bases of the junction left unmatched.